These 13 T cell receptor beta chains came from one sample sequenced in a study of blood T cell repertoires in COVID-19. Sequencing was performed with immunoSEQ multiplex PCR; in TCRdb, only in-frame clones are kept and a portion is missing. The data contain approximately 260,000 clones, about 85% of them singletons. Material: peripheral blood. Receptors originate from a man aged 18 to 29 with active or convalescent COVID-19.

This clone occurred once. This chain links TRBV7-2 with TRBJ2-2, with D possibly being TRBD1 (6 bases). V lost 5 bases to trimming and J lost 0 bases, with 13 bases between them. The germline V gene encodes CDR1 SGHTA and CDR2 FQGNSA. The CDR3 has 16 amino acids. The CDR3 coding sequence is TGTGCCAGCAGCCCTTGGACAGCGTCGAACACCGGGGAGCTGTTTTTT. This gives the protein CASSPWTASNTGELFF.

This rearrangement joins TRBV24-1 to TRBJ1-5; 7 nucleotides line up with TRBD1. Trimming at V came to 9 bases and at J to 2 bases, leaving 12 bases not matched to a gene. The CDR3 is 16 residues long. Germline values: CDR1 KGHDR, CDR2 SFDVKD. Here the CDR3 reads CATGTDEGLGNQPQHF. The CDR3 nucleotides read TGTGCCACCGGGACAGATGAGGGACTTGGCAATCAGCCCCAGCATTTT.

This clone was picked up one time. The chain recombines TRBV27 with TRBJ2-7; weak D call: TRBD1 (6 bases). The germline V gene has CDR1 MNHEY and CDR2 SMNVEV (reference sequence). The CDR3 runs 13 residues. V was pared by 8 bases and J by 2 bases, with 13 bases between. CDR3 loop: CASARTAAYEQYF. CDR3 sequence (DNA): TGTGCCAGCGCCCGGACAGCTGCCTACGAGCAGTACTTC.

The V gene is TRBV14, the J gene TRBJ2-1; TRBD2 matches at 9 bases. Per germline, CDR1 SGHDN and CDR2 FVKESK. The CDR3 loop spans 14 amino acids. V shed 4 bases, J shed 8 bases, and the junction held 6 bases outside the gene matches. The CDR3 reads CASSPAGGPHEQFF. The DNA of the CDR3 is TGTGCCAGCAGCCCGGCGGGAGGGCCCCATGAGCAGTTCTTC.

This sequence joins TRBV30 and TRBJ2-3; weak D call: TRBD1 (6 bases). The V end was cut by 0 bases, the J end by 3 bases, with 13 bases between. Germline CDR1 and CDR2: GTSNPN and SVGIG (reference sequence). The length of the CDR3 is 15 residues. The CDR3 loop reads CAWSVWAGETDTQYF. CDR3 bases: TGTGCCTGGAGTGTATGGGCAGGGGAGACAGATACGCAGTATTTT.

The V gene is TRBV6-1, the J gene TRBJ1-2; no clear D gene. V shed 0 bases and J shed 4 bases, with 9 bases lying between them. The CDR3 contains 14 residues. Germline V gene sequence: CDR1 MNHNS, CDR2 SASEGT. The CDR3 reads CASSEAPGVYGYTF. The CDR3 DNA reads TGTGCCAGCAGTGAAGCGCCGGGTGTCTATGGCTACACCTTC.

The V call is TRBV5-4, the J call TRBJ1-6, with D maybe TRBD1 (6 bases). CDR1 is SGHNT and CDR2 is YYREEE in the germline V gene (reference sequence). With 5 bases removed from V and 7 bases from J, the gap between germline ends came to 13 bases. CDR3 size: 14 residues. The CDR3 region has the DNA TGTGCCAGCAGTTTTCAGGGGTGGAATTCACCCCTCCACTTT. It encodes CASSFQGWNSPLHF. Full variable domain (rest looked up from reference TRBV5-4 and TRBJ1-6): ETGVTQSPTHLIKTRGQQVTLRCSSQSGHNTVSWYQQALGQGPQFIFQYYREEENGRGNFPPRFSGLQFPNYSSELNVNALELDDSALYLCASSFQGWNSPLHFGNGTRLTVT.

J is TRBJ2-1 and V is TRBV4-1, with a tentative D call TRBD1 (5 bases). CDR1 is MGHRA, CDR2 YSYEKL, per germline. The V gene lost 6 bases and the J gene lost 7 bases, with 13 bases spanning the gap. The length of the CDR3 is 13 residues. The CDR3 spells CASSAGFGNEQFF. The CDR3 bases are TGCGCCAGCAGTGCAGGGTTTGGAAATGAGCAGTTCTTC.

A note on this clone: A junction boundary mismatches the germline segment, possibly from a read error. The V and J genes are TRBV7-8 and TRBJ2-7, with 14 bases that match TRBD2. Germline V gene data show CDR1 as SGHVS and CDR2 as FQNEAQ. CDR3 size: 15 residues. For the CDR3, the DNA is TGTGCCAGCAGTTCAGCCGGGACTAGCGGGAGAATTCGAGACTTC. This gives the protein CASSSAGTSGRIRDF. Variable domain in full (rest from reference TRBV7-8 and TRBJ2-7): GAGVSQSPRYKVAKRGQDVALRCDPISGHVSLFWYQQALGQGPEFLTYFQNEAQLDKSGLPSDRFFAERPEGSVSTLKIQRTQQEDSAVYLCASSSAGTSGRIRDFGPGTRLTVT.

The chain has TRBV10-3 and TRBJ2-1; possible D gene TRBD1, 6 bases. CDR3 length equals 14 residues. V was trimmed by 3 bases and J by 6 bases, leaving 12 bases between them. Germline lookup yields CDR1 ENHRY and CDR2 SYGVKD. The CDR3 protein is CAISDRGASNEQFF. In DNA form, the CDR3 reads TGTGCCATCAGTGACAGGGGCGCCAGCAATGAGCAGTTCTTC.

This clone came up a few times. The J gene is TRBJ2-7, the V gene TRBV6-1, with TRBD1 matching over 8 bases. This CDR3 has 18 amino acids. Germline V gene sequence: CDR1 MNHNS, CDR2 SASEGT. V was clipped by 1 base and J by 5 bases; unmatched bases: 16. The CDR3 reads CASSEGGPWDRTLNEQYF. The CDR3 coding sequence is TGTGCCAGCAGTGAAGGAGGCCCGTGGGACAGGACTCTGAACGAGCAGTACTTC.

The chain combines TRBV18 with TRBJ1-6; D might be TRBD1 (5 bases). The V end lost 1 base, the J end lost 8 bases, and 6 bases lay between the germline ends. CDR1 is KGHSH, CDR2 LQKENI, per germline. CDR3 length: 13 residues. The CDR3 region has the DNA TGTGCCAGCTCACCACAGACAGATTCACCCCTCCACTTT. Its protein product is CASSPQTDSPLHF. The full variable domain, rest sourced from reference TRBV18 and TRBJ1-6, is NAGVMQNPRHLVRRRGQEARLRCSPMKGHSHVYWYRQLPEEGLKFMVYLQKENIIDESGMPKERFSAEFPKEGPSILRIQQVVRGDSAAYFCASSPQTDSPLHFGNGTRLTVT.

This chain uses TRBV2 with TRBJ2-7; 7 nucleotides line up with TRBD2. The germline gives CDR1 SNHLY, CDR2 FYNNEI. The CDR3 length is 14 residues. The DNA of the CDR3 is TGTTCCACGCATTCTAGAGCGGGGTACTACGAGCAGTACTTC. Translation gives CSTHSRAGYYEQYF.